This note documents a single T cell receptor (beta chain) sequence. These data are taken from a study of cytomegalovirus exposure and HLA in healthy donors. Study-wide context: A subsequent analysis reported that the 120 or so validation repertoires were produced on the same platform that had also been used for the roughly 670 first-cohort repertoires.

Here immunoSEQ multiplex PCR was the method, and the copy in TCRdb shows in-frame clones only, minus some. The sample holds some 64,000 clones, less than 96% seen once. Germline loops: CDR1 SGHRS, CDR2 YFSETQ. V was shortened by 0 bases and J by 2 bases, with 8 bases between the two germline ends. CDR3 length: 14 amino acids. Sequencing input: PBMCs. This receptor was identified in a young woman in good health and CMV-seronegative. The chain uses TRBV5-1 and TRBJ1-2; D unclear. CDR3 amino acids: CASSLDAGNYGYTF. The CDR3 nucleotides read TGCGCCAGCAGCTTGGATGCAGGCAACTATGGCTACACCTTC.